Each of the 22 T cell receptor beta chains below was sequenced from the same sample in a study of blood T cell repertoires in COVID-19. Method: immunoSEQ multiplex PCR; TCRdb's copy keeps in-frame clones and lacks some. This sample yields approximately 12,000 clones, of which approximately 80% are seen a single time; 35% to 55% belongs to the top ten. Sequencing was done on a sample of peripheral blood. Receptors were obtained from a man aged 80 or over with acute or convalescent COVID-19.

Points on this clone: The junction departs from the called germline gene at one end, perhaps through a read error. The chain joins TRBV19 to TRBJ2-3; 12 nucleotides agree with TRBD2. The germline V gene encodes CDR1 LNHDA and CDR2 SQIVND (reference sequence). CDR3 length: 17 residues. CDR3: CASSIRILAGGTNTQYF. The CDR3 bases are TGTGCCAGTAGTATAAGGATACTAGCGGGGGGCACAAATACGCAGTATTTT.

This chain uses TRBV20-1 with TRBJ1-3, with D maybe TRBD1 (5 bases). CDR1 and CDR2 from the germline V gene are DFQATT and SNEGSKA (reference sequence). With 3 bases removed from V and 4 bases from J, the gap between germline ends came to 13 bases. This CDR3 region has 14 residues. CDR3 sequence (DNA): TGCAGTGCTAGTACCCAGGGAACCGGAAACACCATATATTTT. This gives the protein CSASTQGTGNTIYF.

This chain links TRBV6-2 or TRBV6-3 with TRBJ2-7; a possible D gene is TRBD2 (6 bases). Trimming took 0 bases from V and 6 from J, leaving 12 bases between them. This CDR3 is built from 14 residues. The germline V gene has CDR1 MNHEY and CDR2 SVGEGT. The DNA of the CDR3 is TGTGCCAGCAGTTACTCGAGCCTCGGGAGCGAGCAGTACTTC. This encodes CASSYSSLGSEQYF.

This clone is medium-sized. The CDR3 loop reads CASGTGSGEKLFF. DNA for the CDR3: TGTGCCAGCGGCACGGGGAGTGGAGAAAAACTGTTTTTT. This chain links TRBV12-3 or TRBV12-4 with TRBJ1-4, with unresolved D. The CDR3 is 13 residues long. Trimming pared 8 bases from V and 8 bases from J, leaving 15 bases between.

The chain uses TRBV7-9 and TRBJ2-5, with a weak D call TRBD2 (6 bases). Trimming shortened V by 3 bases and J by 5 bases, and 16 bases separated the two germline ends. CDR3 length equals 15 residues. The germline V gene has CDR1 SEHNR and CDR2 FQNEAQ (reference sequence). CDR3 protein: CASSLIVGGTETQYF. CDR3 in DNA: TGTGCCAGCAGCTTGATTGTGGGGGGAACGGAGACCCAGTACTTC.

V is TRBV4-2 and J is TRBJ2-7, with D possibly being TRBD2 (6 bases). Looked up from germline, CDR1 is LGHNA and CDR2 is YNFKEQ. The V gene lost 4 bases and the J gene lost 5 bases, with 21 bases spanning the gap. The CDR3 consists of 16 residues. The CDR3 region is CASSPPGGAAAHEQYF. The CDR3 coding sequence is TGTGCCAGCAGCCCCCCCGGGGGAGCCGCTGCCCACGAGCAGTACTTC.

The chain recombines TRBV10-3 with TRBJ2-7; 9 bases agree with TRBD1. Trimming removed 3 bases from V and 6 bases from J; junction bases left unmatched: 6. Germline values: CDR1 ENHRY, CDR2 SYGVKD. The CDR3 extends over 14 amino acids. Here the CDR3 reads CAISDRDRASEQYF. In DNA form, the CDR3 reads TGTGCCATCAGTGATAGGGACAGGGCCTCCGAGCAGTACTTC.

This clone was picked up one time. This rearrangement joins TRBV7-3 to TRBJ2-1, with 9 positions matching TRBD2. CDR1 is SGHTA, CDR2 FQGTGA, per germline. The CDR3 has 18 residues. V lost 5 bases, J lost 2 bases, and 13 bases stayed unmatched. CDR3 in DNA: TGTGCCAGCAGCCCCCGGGTCCGCGGGGGGGCCCCCTACAATGAGCAGTTCTTC. Protein product: CASSPRVRGGAPYNEQFF.

The chain carries TRBV12-5 and TRBJ2-7; 8 bases align to TRBD1. The germline gives CDR1 LGHNT, CDR2 FRNRAP. The length of the CDR3 is 16 residues. V gave up 4 bases and J gave up 5 bases; unmatched junction bases: 13. CDR3 nucleotides: TGTGCTAGTGGTTCAGATAATGGACAGGGTACAAACGAGCAGTACTTC. Its translation is CASGSDNGQGTNEQYF.

The chain recombines TRBV5-6 with TRBJ1-1; D remains unclear. CDR3 length: 15 amino acids. From germline, CDR1 is SGHDT and CDR2 YYEEEE. Trimming left V 2 bases short and J 1 base short, with 12 bases between. The CDR3 nucleotides read TGTGCCAGCAGCTTCTCTCGCAACTCGAACACTGAAGCTTTCTTT. It yields the protein CASSFSRNSNTEAFF.

This rearrangement joins TRBV28 to TRBJ1-2; possibly TRBD1 for D (5 bases). The germline gives CDR1 MDHEN, CDR2 SYDVKM. The CDR3 contains 14 residues. CDR3 loop: CATHWGGTNYGYTF. In DNA form, the CDR3 reads TGTGCTACCCATTGGGGGGGTACTAACTATGGCTACACCTTC.

V and J are TRBV14 and TRBJ2-7; TRBD2 might be the D (5 bases). The length of the CDR3 is 14 residues. Germline V lookup: CDR1 SGHDN, CDR2 FVKESK. V lost 4 bases and J 5 bases, leaving 15 bases between the germline ends. The CDR3, as DNA: TGTGCCAGCAGCCTGGACGGACTCGCGAACGAGCAGTACTTC. Its translation: CASSLDGLANEQYF.

This clone was counted a few times. The chain carries TRBV24-1 and TRBJ2-7; no reliable D call. This CDR3 is built from 11 residues. Looked up from germline, CDR1 is KGHDR and CDR2 is SFDVKD. Trimming left V 4 bases short and J 4 bases short, with 4 bases between. CDR3 sequence (DNA): TGTGCCACCAGTGACCTTTACGAGCAGTACTTC. It yields the protein CATSDLYEQYF.

This clone was counted a single time. J is TRBJ2-7 and V is TRBV6-6; unclear D gene. CDR3 length: 16 residues. Per the germline V gene, CDR1 is MNHNY and CDR2 is SVGAGI (reference sequence). V was cut by 0 bases and J by 2 bases, with 14 bases left in between. CDR3 sequence reads: CASSYSIYPSPYEQYF. The CDR3 DNA sequence: TGTGCCAGCAGTTACTCGATCTATCCGTCCCCCTACGAGCAGTACTTC.

The chain recombines TRBV9 with TRBJ2-2, with D uncertain. Trimming removed 3 bases from V and 4 bases from J, with 10 bases in between. Germline CDR1 and CDR2: SGDLS and YYNGEE. This CDR3 has 14 amino acids. CDR3 loop: CASSGPGFTGELFF. The DNA for the CDR3 is TGTGCCAGCAGCGGGCCGGGTTTCACCGGGGAGCTGTTTTTT.

This clone was seen more than once but under ten times. The rearrangement links TRBV6-6 to TRBJ2-7, with D uncertain. V lost 6 bases, J lost 2 bases, and 8 bases lay in between. The CDR3 covers 12 residues. Germline V lookup: CDR1 MNHNY, CDR2 SVGAGI (reference sequence). CDR3 sequence (DNA): TGTGCCAGCAGCCTTACTCCCTACGAGCAGTACTTC. It specifies CASSLTPYEQYF.

The chain couples TRBV19 to TRBJ2-3; TRBD2 aligns across 9 bases. Per the germline V gene, CDR1 is LNHDA and CDR2 is SQIVND (reference sequence). This CDR3 has 16 amino acids. With V trimmed by 4 bases and J by 0 bases, 5 bases remained unmatched. CDR3 in DNA: TGTGCCAGTAGTAGAGGGACTAGCACCAGCACAGATACGCAGTATTTT. Its translation: CASSRGTSTSTDTQYF.

The chain carries TRBV30 and TRBJ2-6, with D perhaps matching TRBD2 (6 bases). The CDR3 loop spans 14 amino acids. V was shortened by 8 bases and J by 1 base, with 12 bases between the two germline ends. Germline V gene data show CDR1 as GTSNPN and CDR2 as SVGIG (reference sequence). The CDR3 region has the DNA TGTGCCGCCGCCGGGGGATCTGGGGCCAACGTCCTGACTTTC. Encoded protein: CAAAGGSGANVLTF. Full variable domain (outside the CDR3, taken from reference TRBV30 and TRBJ2-6): SQTIHQWPATLVQPVGSPLSLECTVEGTSNPNLYWYRQAAGRGLQLLFYSVGIGQISSEVPQNLSASRPQDRQFILSSKKLLLSDSGFYLCAAAGGSGANVLTFGAGSRLTVL.

CDR3 residues: CASRKAAATGELFF. CDR3 coding DNA: TGTGCCAGTAGGAAGGCTGCGGCCACCGGGGAGCTGTTTTTT. J is TRBJ2-2 and V is TRBV19; D not certain. Between the trimmed V and J ends, which lost 6 bases and 4 bases, there was a span of 12 bases. Per germline, CDR1 LNHDA and CDR2 SQIVND (reference sequence). CDR3 length: 14 residues.

The chain recombines TRBV24-1 with TRBJ2-5; 10 bases are shared with TRBD1. Germline-derived CDR1 and CDR2 are KGHDR and SFDVKD. The CDR3 has 14 residues. V was clipped by 1 base and J by 9 bases; unmatched bases: 4. The CDR3 is CATSDFRTGGAQYF. The CDR3 bases are TGTGCCACCAGTGATTTTCGGACAGGGGGAGCCCAGTACTTC.

The chain joins TRBV2 to TRBJ2-7; a weak D match, TRBD1 (6 bases). The CDR3 is 14 residues long. Germline V CDR1 and CDR2: SNHLY, FYNNEI. V dropped 2 bases and J dropped 2 bases, with 10 bases sitting between them. The CDR3 is CASSESYRAYEQYF. The CDR3, as DNA: TGTGCCAGCAGTGAATCGTACAGGGCCTACGAGCAGTACTTC.

CDR3 protein: CASSQERAETQYF. The CDR3 nucleotides are TGTGCCAGCAGCCAGGAGCGGGCCGAGACCCAGTACTTC. V is TRBV7-6 and J is TRBJ2-5; possible D gene TRBD2, 6 bases. Trimming shortened V by 5 bases and J by 5 bases, and 12 bases separated the two germline ends. Germline V gene lookup returns CDR1 SGHVS and CDR2 FNYEAQ. The CDR3 sequence is 13 residues long.